A selection of T cell receptor beta chains follows, all from one sample in a study of CD4+ T cells in melanoma. Measured with immunoSEQ multiplex PCR; TCRdb has only the in-frame clones, and not every one. This sample carries 7,000 or so clones, around 62% of them seen once, and the ten largest clones take over 20%. The specimen was cells from a culture (not recorded whether cultured in vitro). These receptors were collected from a human donor with melanoma. Both conserved end residues are part of each CDR3. Fields, in order: clone size, V gene, J gene, D gene, CDR3 protein, CDR3 DNA. A D gene is named only where the DNA matches it firmly. Clone size appears in some rows only: once, few, many, or a class for an expanded clone.

>.|TRBV5-5|TRBJ2-5|TRBD2
CASSSKLAGGLGTQYF
TGTGCCAGCAGCTCGAAACTAGCGGGGGGACTTGGGACCCAGTACTTC
>medium-sized|TRBV27|TRBJ1-1|.
CASSAGGQNTEAFF
TGTGCCAGCAGTGCGGGGGGGCAGAACACTGAAGCTTTCTTT
>.|TRBV5-1|TRBJ2-2|.
CASSLNSNTGELFF
TGCGCCAGCAGCTTGAACTCCAACACCGGGGAGCTGTTTTTT
>.|TRBV4-2|TRBJ1-5|TRBD1
CASSRNTGGAGNQPQHF
TGTGCCAGCAGCCGTAATACAGGGGGCGCTGGCAATCAGCCCCAGCATTTT
>.|TRBV7-2|TRBJ1-5|.
CASSLQGNQPQHF
TGTGCCAGCAGCCTTCAAGGCAATCAGCCCCAGCATTTT
>once|TRBV7-8|TRBJ1-5|.
CASSLVQGMMGNQPQHF
TGTGCCAGCAGCTTAGTCCAGGGTATGATGGGCAATCAGCCCCAGCATTTT
>once|TRBV10-1|TRBJ1-2|TRBD1
CASSESTGGGYTF
TGCGCCAGCAGTGAGTCTACAGGGGGCGGCTACACCTTC
>.|TRBV6-5|TRBJ1-1|.
CASSYSKVGNTEAFF
TGTGCCAGCAGTTACTCGAAGGTTGGGAACACTGAAGCTTTCTTT
>few|TRBV6-6|TRBJ1-2|.
CASSYSIGTNYGYTF
TGTGCCAGCAGTTACTCGATAGGTACTAACTATGGCTACACCTTC
>.|TRBV5-1|TRBJ2-3|TRBD2
CASSSSSGGPFTDTQYF
TGCGCCAGCAGCTCTTCTAGCGGGGGGCCTTTCACAGATACGCAGTATTTT
>.|TRBV5-4|TRBJ2-3|TRBD2
CASSARTSYGDTQYF
TGTGCCAGCAGCGCACGGACTAGTTATGGAGATACGCAGTATTTT